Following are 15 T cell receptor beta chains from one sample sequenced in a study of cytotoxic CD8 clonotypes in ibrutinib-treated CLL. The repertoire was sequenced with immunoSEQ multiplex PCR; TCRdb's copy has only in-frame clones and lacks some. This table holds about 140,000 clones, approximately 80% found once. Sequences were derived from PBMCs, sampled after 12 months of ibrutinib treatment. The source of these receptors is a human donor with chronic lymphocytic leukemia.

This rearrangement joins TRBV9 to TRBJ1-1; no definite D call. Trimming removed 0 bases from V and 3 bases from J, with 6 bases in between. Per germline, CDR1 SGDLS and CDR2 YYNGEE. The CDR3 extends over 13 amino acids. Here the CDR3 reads CASSVASYTEAFF. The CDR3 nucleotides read TGTGCCAGCAGCGTAGCCAGCTACACTGAAGCTTTCTTT.

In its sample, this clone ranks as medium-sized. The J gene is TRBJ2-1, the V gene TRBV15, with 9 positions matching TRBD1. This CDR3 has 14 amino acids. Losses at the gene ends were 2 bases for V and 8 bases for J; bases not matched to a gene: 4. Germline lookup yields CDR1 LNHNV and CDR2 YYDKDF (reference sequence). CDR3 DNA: TGTGCCACCAGCAGACCGGGGACAGGGTATGAGCAGTTCTTC. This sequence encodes CATSRPGTGYEQFF.

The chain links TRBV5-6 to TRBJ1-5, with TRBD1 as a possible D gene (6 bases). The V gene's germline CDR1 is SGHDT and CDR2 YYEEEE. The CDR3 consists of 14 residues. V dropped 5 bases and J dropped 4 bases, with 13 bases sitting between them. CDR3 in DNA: TGTGCCAGCAGGGCAGGGGTTGGGAATCAGCCCCAGCATTTT. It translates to CASRAGVGNQPQHF.

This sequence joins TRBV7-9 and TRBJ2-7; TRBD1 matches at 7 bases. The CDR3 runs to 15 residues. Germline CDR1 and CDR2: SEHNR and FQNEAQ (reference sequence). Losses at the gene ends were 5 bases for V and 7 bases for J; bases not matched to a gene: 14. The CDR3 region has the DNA TGTGCCAGCAGCCAAGTACTACAGGGGAAGGGTGAGCAGTACTTC. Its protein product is CASSQVLQGKGEQYF.

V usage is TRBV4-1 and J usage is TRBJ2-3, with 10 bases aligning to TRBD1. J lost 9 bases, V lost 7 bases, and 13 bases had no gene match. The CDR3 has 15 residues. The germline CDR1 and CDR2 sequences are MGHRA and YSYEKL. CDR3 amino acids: CASTGDRGGGMTQYF. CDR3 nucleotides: TGCGCCAGCACCGGGGACAGGGGCGGCGGTATGACGCAGTATTTT.

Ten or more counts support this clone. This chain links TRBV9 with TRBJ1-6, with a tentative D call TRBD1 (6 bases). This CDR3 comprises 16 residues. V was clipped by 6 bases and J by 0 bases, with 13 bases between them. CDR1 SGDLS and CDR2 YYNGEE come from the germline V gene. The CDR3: CASTEGGSSYNSPLHF. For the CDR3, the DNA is TGTGCCAGCACCGAGGGGGGGAGCTCCTATAATTCACCCCTCCACTTT.

The CDR3 DNA sequence: TGCGCCAGCAGCTTGGGTACACTTCAGTACTTC. It codes for CASSLGTLQYF. The chain couples TRBV5-1 to TRBJ2-7; D unclear. The ends were cut back, 0 bases at V and 10 bases at J, with 8 bases in the middle. In germline, CDR1 is SGHRS, CDR2 YFSETQ. This CDR3 region has 11 residues.

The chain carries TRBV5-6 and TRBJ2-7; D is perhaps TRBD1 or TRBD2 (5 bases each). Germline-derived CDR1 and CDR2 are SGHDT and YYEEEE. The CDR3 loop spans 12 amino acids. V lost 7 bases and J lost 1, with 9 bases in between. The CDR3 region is CASGAGSYEQYF. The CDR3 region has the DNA TGTGCCAGCGGGGCGGGTTCCTACGAGCAGTACTTC.

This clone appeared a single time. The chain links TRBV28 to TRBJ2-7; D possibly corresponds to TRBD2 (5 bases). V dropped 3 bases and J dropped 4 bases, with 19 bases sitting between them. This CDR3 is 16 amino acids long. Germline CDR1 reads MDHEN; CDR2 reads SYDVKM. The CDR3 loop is CASSFDGEAHLYEQYF. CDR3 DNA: TGTGCCAGCAGTTTTGACGGGGAAGCTCACTTGTACGAGCAGTACTTC.

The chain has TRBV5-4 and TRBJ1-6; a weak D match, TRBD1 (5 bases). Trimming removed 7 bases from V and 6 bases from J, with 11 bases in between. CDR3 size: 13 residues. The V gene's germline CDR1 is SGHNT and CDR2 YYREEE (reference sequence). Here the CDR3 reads CASQKGANSPLHF. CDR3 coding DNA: TGTGCCAGCCAGAAAGGGGCTAATTCACCCCTCCACTTT.

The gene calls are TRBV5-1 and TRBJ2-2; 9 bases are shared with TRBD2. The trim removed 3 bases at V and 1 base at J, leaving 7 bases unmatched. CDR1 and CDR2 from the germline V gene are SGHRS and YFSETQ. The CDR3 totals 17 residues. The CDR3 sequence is CASSSISGRRNTGELFF. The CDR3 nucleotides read TGCGCCAGCAGCTCTATTAGCGGGAGACGGAACACCGGGGAGCTGTTTTTT.

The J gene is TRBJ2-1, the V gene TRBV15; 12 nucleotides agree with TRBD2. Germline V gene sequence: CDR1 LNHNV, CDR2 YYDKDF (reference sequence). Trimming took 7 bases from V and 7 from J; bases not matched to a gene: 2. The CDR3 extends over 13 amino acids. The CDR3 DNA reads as TGTGCCACCACGGGACTAGCGGGTAATGAGCAGTTCTTC. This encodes CATTGLAGNEQFF.

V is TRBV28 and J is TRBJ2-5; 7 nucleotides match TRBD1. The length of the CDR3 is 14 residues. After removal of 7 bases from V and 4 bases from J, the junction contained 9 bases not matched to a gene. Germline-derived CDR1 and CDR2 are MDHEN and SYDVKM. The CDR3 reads CASMISDRVETQYF. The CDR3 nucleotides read TGTGCCAGCATGATTTCCGACAGGGTAGAGACCCAGTACTTC.

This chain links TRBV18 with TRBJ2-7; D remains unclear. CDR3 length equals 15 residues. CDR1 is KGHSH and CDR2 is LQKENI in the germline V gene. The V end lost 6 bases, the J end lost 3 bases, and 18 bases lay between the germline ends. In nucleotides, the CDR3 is TGTGCCAGCTCGCCGGGCAAAGACATGGTCTACGAGCAGTACTTC. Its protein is CASSPGKDMVYEQYF.

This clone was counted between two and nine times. The CDR3 loop reads CASMLSGDSYNEQFF. The CDR3 DNA is TGTGCCAGTATGCTTAGCGGAGACTCCTACAATGAGCAGTTCTTC. The chain recombines TRBV19 with TRBJ2-1; a weak D match, TRBD2 (6 bases). The CDR3 totals 15 residues. Germline CDR1 and CDR2: LNHDA and SQIVND (reference sequence). Trimming pared 7 bases from V and 0 bases from J, leaving 13 bases between.